This T cell receptor (beta chain) came from a study of shared clonotypes between healthy human individuals. Looking at the study overall: The donor group consisted of two women and three men, aged 18 to 49.

CD4+ cell separation produced CD45RA+ naive and CD45RA-negative memory subsets. Note on this clone: What it recognizes is unknown.

Study findings and constraints: Naive subsets generally had larger estimated richness than memory subsets.

V was shortened by 2 bases and J by 7 bases, with 11 bases between the two germline ends. There are 13 residues in the CDR3. CDR1 is MDHEN, CDR2 SYDVKM, per germline. Only in-frame clones appear in the TCRdb table, and some are missing; sequencing was by immunoSEQ multiplex PCR. Here the sample spans roughly 680,000 clones, 72% being singletons. The chain links TRBV28 to TRBJ1-2; a possible D gene is TRBD1 (5 bases). The sequence was obtained from a woman between 25 and 40 years old in good health. The specimen was memory CD4+ T cells sorted from blood. Described subset: CD45RA-negative fraction. CDR3 bases: TGTGCCAGCAGTTTAACCCAGGGATCTGGCTACACCTTC. Translated: CASSLTQGSGYTF.